This TCR beta chain is drawn from a study of blood T cell repertoires in COVID-19. Across the whole study: Nucleic acid was either cDNA or gDNA, and it came from T cells, B-cell-depleted T cells, or PBMCs.

Generated by immunoSEQ multiplex PCR, the TCRdb table keeps only in-frame clones and is missing some. Among around 210,000 clones listed, 88% were seen once. The length of the CDR3 is 11 residues. Germline values: CDR1 LGHNT, CDR2 FRNRAP. V was clipped by 0 bases and J by 8 bases, with 4 bases between them. The sequenced material came from peripheral blood. The chain recombines TRBV12-5 with TRBJ1-2, with unresolved D. This clonotype originated in a man aged 18-30 years with active or convalescent COVID-19. The CDR3 DNA reads as TGTGCTAGTGGTTTGGTGGGCGGCTACACCTTC. It specifies CASGLVGGYTF.